This T cell receptor beta chain was sequenced during a study of cytomegalovirus exposure and HLA in healthy donors. This PCR relied on a set of 60 Vbeta primers and 13 Jbeta primers. The method was immunoSEQ multiplex PCR; TCRdb's version includes in-frame clones alone and lacks a portion of them. The sample records over 150,000 clones, approximately 82% being singletons. The CDR3 is 15 amino acids. Germline CDR1 SGHRS, CDR2 YFSETQ. V dropped 6 bases and J dropped 3 bases, with 16 bases sitting between them. In its sample, this clone was seen a few times. Its target is not known. Study-wide findings and caveats: With further analysis later on, most CMV-associated TCR beta chains appeared HLA-restricted. Testing in vitro showed a few CMV-associated chains specific for CMV antigens.

Sequencing input: PBMCs. J is TRBJ2-1 and V is TRBV5-1, with a weak D call TRBD1 (5 bases). The receptor's source is a male donor in good health and CMV-seronegative. Here the CDR3 DNA reads TGCGCCAGCAACCCGACAGTCAACAGCTACAATGAGCAGTTCTTC. Its translation is CASNPTVNSYNEQFF.